Below are 24 T cell receptor beta chains sequenced from a single sample in a study of post-analysis software for immune sequencing data. Broader study findings: Comparison of patients with controls showed a handful of TRBV segments more frequent in patients, TRBV5-6, TRBV5-1 and TRBV20-1 among them.

What these receptors recognize is not known. Libraries were made from TCR beta cDNA, and they carried unique molecular identifiers. Using its own MiXCR run on the PCR reads, TCRdb lists one record per CDR3 protein. This sample carries 740,000 or so distinct CDR3 sequences, approximately 57% of them seen once, and the ten largest clones take roughly 4.4%. The sample consisted of blood. These receptors came from a girl aged 5-17 years with multiple sclerosis.

This clonotype came up a few times. The DNA for the CDR3 is TGCAGCGTCGGGATCAACTATGGCTACACCTTC. Translating gives CSVGINYGYTF. This chain links TRBV29-1 with TRBJ1-2; no firm D call. The length of the CDR3 is 11 residues. Germline-derived CDR1 and CDR2 are SQVTM and ANQGSEA. V dropped 6 bases and J dropped 2 bases, with 7 bases sitting between them.

This clonotype was seen a few times. The CDR3 DNA follows: TGTGCCAGCAGGAAGGACGTCAAGCCTGAGTACTTC. Translated, it gives CASRKDVKPEYF. J is TRBJ2-4 and V is TRBV12-3 or TRBV12-4; D call uncertain. The CDR3 loop spans 12 amino acids. Deletions cut 6 bases from V and 14 bases from J, with 17 bases between.

This clonotype was detected only once. The rearrangement links TRBV7-8 to TRBJ2-7; 7 bases map to TRBD1. Germline V gives CDR1 SGHVS, CDR2 FQNEAQ. The CDR3 loop spans 14 amino acids. The trim removed 8 bases at V and 6 bases at J, leaving 13 bases unmatched. The CDR3 bases are TGTGCCAGCTCCCGGGCAGTAGACAGGGCCGAGCAGTACTTC. Its protein is CASSRAVDRAEQYF.

About this clonotype itself: The junction and the germline gene differ at one end; a read error may be behind it. J is TRBJ1-4 and V is TRBV10-3; tentative D call: TRBD1 (5 bases). The CDR3 contains 16 residues. CDR1 is ENHRY, CDR2 SYGVKD, per germline. The CDR3 region is CAISGGGRTTNGKLFF. The CDR3 region has the DNA TGTGCCATCAGTGGCGGGGGACGGACAACTAATGGAAAACTGTTTTTT.

This rearrangement joins TRBV5-1 to TRBJ2-7; 16 positions agree with TRBD2. The CDR3 consists of 17 residues. The J segment lost 1 base and the V segment lost 4 bases, leaving 5 bases of the junction unmatched. Looked up from germline, CDR1 is SGHRS and CDR2 is YFSETQ. The CDR3 sequence is CASSDTGLAGGSYEQYF. CDR3 DNA sequence: TGCGCCAGCAGCGACACGGGACTAGCGGGGGGGTCCTACGAGCAGTACTTC.

The V call is TRBV5-1, the J call TRBJ2-7, with 7 bases that match TRBD1. Trimming took 4 bases from V and 1 from J; bases not matched to a gene: 23. The CDR3 is made up of 20 amino acids. CDR1 is SGHRS and CDR2 is YFSETQ in the germline V gene. The CDR3 nucleotides read TGCGCCAGCAGCGATGATAACCATGGGACAGCCCATACGTTTTCCTACGAGCAGTACTTC. Translation: CASSDDNHGTAHTFSYEQYF. Filled out from reference TRBV5-1 and TRBJ2-7, the complete variable domain reads KAGVTQTPRYLIKTRGQQVTLSCSPISGHRSVSWYQQTPGQGLQFLFEYFSETQRNKGNFPGRFSGRQFSNSRSEMNVSTLELGDSALYLCASSDDNHGTAHTFSYEQYFGPGTRLTVT.

The genes are TRBV5-6 and TRBJ1-5; D may be TRBD1 (6 bases). The V end was cut by 2 bases, the J end by 2 bases, with 11 bases between. The CDR3 consists of 15 residues. In germline, CDR1 is SGHDT, CDR2 YYEEEE. CDR3 bases: TGTGCCAGCAGCTTAGGACAGATCCGCAATCAGCCCCAGCATTTT. As protein: CASSLGQIRNQPQHF. Drawing the rest from reference TRBV5-6 and TRBJ1-5, the complete variable domain is DAGVTQSPTHLIKTRGQQVTLRCSPKSGHDTVSWYQQALGQGPQFIFQYYEEEERQRGNFPDRFSGHQFPNYSSELNVNALLLGDSALYLCASSLGQIRNQPQHFGDGTRLSIL.

The chain uses TRBV20-1 and TRBJ2-1, with TRBD2 identical over 10 bases. Germline V lookup: CDR1 DFQATT, CDR2 SNEGSKA (reference sequence). The junction had 7 bases not matched to a gene; V was cut back by 6 bases and J by 8 bases. The CDR3 is 13 residues long. This chain's CDR3 is CSARSSGSHEQFF. The CDR3 DNA reads as TGCAGTGCCAGGTCTAGCGGGAGCCATGAGCAGTTCTTC.

This chain uses TRBV5-1 with TRBJ2-1; D perhaps matches TRBD2 (7 bases). Germline-derived CDR1 and CDR2 are SGHRS and YFSETQ. Trimming stripped 0 bases from V and 1 base from J, with 14 bases between. The CDR3 runs to 17 residues. CDR3 protein: CASSLANGGPSYNEQFF. CDR3 coding DNA: TGCGCCAGCAGCTTGGCGAACGGGGGGCCATCCTACAATGAGCAGTTCTTC.

The chain carries TRBV20-1 and TRBJ2-7; D not certain. Per the germline V gene, CDR1 is DFQATT and CDR2 is SNEGSKA (reference sequence). CDR3 size: 13 residues. Trimming removed 0 bases at V and 2 bases at J, with 8 bases between. CDR3 nucleotides: TGCAGTGCTAGAGACCTTGGGGCCTACGAGCAGTACTTC. It codes for CSARDLGAYEQYF.

The CDR3 DNA follows: TGTGCCAGCAGTTTAGTTTCCAGGCGGAGCTCCTACGAGCAGTACTTC. This encodes CASSLVSRRSSYEQYF. This chain links TRBV12-3 or TRBV12-4 with TRBJ2-7; D not certain. The CDR3 has 16 residues. Trimming cost V 1 base and J 0 bases, with 13 bases left between them.

The chain recombines TRBV5-1 with TRBJ1-1; D is undetermined. The CDR3 is made up of 14 amino acids. V lost 2 bases to trimming and J lost 0 bases, with 8 bases between them. CDR1 and CDR2 (germline): SGHRS, YFSETQ. Here the CDR3 DNA reads TGCGCCAGCAGCTTCATAGGGCTGAACACTGAAGCTTTCTTT. Translation gives CASSFIGLNTEAFF.

The chain uses TRBV29-1 and TRBJ2-3; 12 bases map to TRBD2. From germline, CDR1 is SQVTM and CDR2 ANQGSEA. Trimming removed 3 bases from V and 1 base from J; junction bases left unmatched: 2. The CDR3 runs to 15 residues. The CDR3 loop reads CSVDGLAGRTDTQYF. CDR3 nucleotide sequence: TGCAGCGTTGACGGACTAGCGGGGCGCACAGATACGCAGTATTTT.

This clonotype occurred a few times. The CDR3 spells CASSLGLAGGAHEQYF. CDR3 bases: TGTGCCAGCAGCTTAGGTCTAGCGGGAGGGGCGCACGAGCAGTACTTC. V usage is TRBV7-2 and J usage is TRBJ2-7, with TRBD2 matching 12 bases. The V gene's germline CDR1 is SGHTA and CDR2 FQGNSA. The CDR3 covers 16 residues. Trimming cost V 1 base and J 5 bases; bases outside gene matches: 6. Full variable domain (remainder filled in from reference TRBV7-2 and TRBJ2-7): GAGVSQSPSNKVTEKGKDVELRCDPISGHTALYWYRQSLGQGLEFLIYFQGNSAPDKSGLPSDRFSAERTGGSVSTLTIQRTQQEDSAVYLCASSLGLAGGAHEQYFGPGTRLTVT.

This chain joins TRBV2 and TRBJ2-5; 7 nucleotides agree with TRBD1. With V trimmed by 2 bases and J by 1 base, 4 bases remained unmatched. There are 15 residues in the CDR3. Germline V gene data show CDR1 as SNHLY and CDR2 as FYNNEI. As DNA, the CDR3 is TGTGCCAGCAGTGAAACGACAGGGTCCCAAGAGACCCAGTACTTC. It specifies CASSETTGSQETQYF.

This clonotype was seen more than once but under ten times. The J gene is TRBJ2-3, the V gene TRBV20-1; 13 bases match TRBD2. V dropped 6 bases and J dropped 5; count of bases not matched to a gene: 14. The V gene's germline CDR1 is DFQATT and CDR2 SNEGSKA (reference sequence). There are 17 residues in the CDR3. CDR3 bases: TGCAGTGCGGGCGGACTAGCGGGAGCCCTGGGTGTAGATACGCAGTATTTT. Protein sequence: CSAGGLAGALGVDTQYF.

The chain has TRBV6-6 and TRBJ1-2, with TRBD1 matching over 7 bases. CDR3 size: 16 residues. The J segment lost 2 bases and the V segment lost 6 bases, leaving 12 bases of the junction unmatched. Germline V gene data show CDR1 as MNHNY and CDR2 as SVGAGI (reference sequence). CDR3 region: CASRPGSGTANYGYTF. The CDR3 region has the DNA TGTGCCAGCAGACCCGGATCCGGGACAGCGAACTATGGCTACACCTTC.

The chain combines TRBV6-2 or TRBV6-3 with TRBJ2-7; no firm D call. This CDR3 comprises 14 residues. Germline loops: CDR1 MNHEY, CDR2 SVGEGT. With 2 bases removed from V and 3 bases from J, the gap between germline ends came to 11 bases. In DNA, the CDR3 is TGTGCCAGCAGTTACGGACGGAGCAACTACGAGCAGTACTTC. It encodes CASSYGRSNYEQYF.

The table lists this clonotype with a few counts. The J gene is TRBJ2-5, the V gene TRBV5-1, with 9 bases aligning to TRBD1. The CDR3 is 15 amino acids. Germline V CDR1 and CDR2: SGHRS, YFSETQ. Germline trimming cut 4 bases from V and 2 bases from J; bases unmatched to any gene: 6. CDR3 amino acids: CASSGTGWRQETQYF. CDR3 in DNA: TGCGCCAGCAGCGGGACAGGGTGGCGTCAAGAGACCCAGTACTTC. The full variable domain, completed using reference TRBV5-1 and TRBJ2-5, is KAGVTQTPRYLIKTRGQQVTLSCSPISGHRSVSWYQQTPGQGLQFLFEYFSETQRNKGNFPGRFSGRQFSNSRSEMNVSTLELGDSALYLCASSGTGWRQETQYFGPGTRLLVL.

The rearrangement joins TRBV20-1 to TRBJ2-2; D unclear. The CDR3 extends over 14 amino acids. The germline V and J ends were trimmed by 2 bases and 0 bases, with 7 bases remaining between them. Germline lookup yields CDR1 DFQATT and CDR2 SNEGSKA (reference sequence). CDR3 residues: CSARRLANTGELFF. The DNA of the CDR3 is TGCAGTGCTAGAAGGCTAGCGAACACCGGGGAGCTGTTTTTT.

This rearrangement joins TRBV11-3 to TRBJ2-3; D is perhaps TRBD1 or TRBD2 (5 bases each). The CDR3 consists of 13 residues. V lost 3 bases and J 10 bases, leaving 14 bases between the germline ends. Germline loops: CDR1 SGHNT, CDR2 YENEEA. CDR3 sequence (DNA): TGTGCCAGCAGCTTGGGACCGTCCCATGCGCAGTATTTT. Residues: CASSLGPSHAQYF.

The chain is built from TRBV7-9 and TRBJ2-7; tentatively, D is TRBD1 (6 bases). This CDR3 is built from 18 residues. Germline CDR1 is SEHNR and CDR2 is FQNEAQ (reference sequence). Trimming removed 1 base from V and 2 bases from J, with 21 bases in between. This CDR3 is CASSLVQGLDLLTYEQYF. The CDR3 DNA reads as TGTGCCAGCAGCTTAGTTCAGGGGCTCGACCTCCTCACCTACGAGCAGTACTTC.

This clonotype has only a few counts. J is TRBJ2-3 and V is TRBV20-1; D is uncertain. The CDR3 sequence is 13 residues long. Deletions cut 3 bases from V and 0 bases from J, with 7 bases between. The germline CDR1 and CDR2 sequences are DFQATT and SNEGSKA (reference sequence). CDR3 in DNA: TGCAGTGCTAGTAGTCGTAGCACAGATACGCAGTATTTT. Translated, it gives CSASSRSTDTQYF.

This clonotype was seen only a few times. J is TRBJ2-7 and V is TRBV20-1, with D perhaps assigned TRBD1 or TRBD2 (6 bases each). The germline V gene encodes CDR1 DFQATT and CDR2 SNEGSKA (reference sequence). The CDR3 spans 14 residues. Between the trimmed V and J ends, which lost 3 bases and 0 bases, there was a span of 12 bases. CDR3 protein: CSARRGALSYEQYF. CDR3 coding DNA: TGCAGTGCTAGGAGGGGGGCCCTCTCCTACGAGCAGTACTTC.